Presented here are 12 T cell receptor beta chains from one specimen sequenced in a study of T-cell reconstitution after alpha-beta-depleted transplantation in children. Unique molecular identifiers were incorporated into the prepared TCRbeta library. One entry per CDR3 protein results from TCRdb running MiXCR on the PCR reads. This table holds about 240,000 distinct CDR3 sequences, roughly a quarter found once. The sample in question was PBMCs, obtained before TCRalphabeta/CD19-depleted stem cell transplant. All receptors derive from a girl aged 2 to 10 with Fanconi anemia, due to receive a stem cell transplant.

This clonotype was seen just once. This chain joins TRBV20-1 and TRBJ2-5; D is perhaps TRBD2 (5 bases). Deletions cut 7 bases from V and 3 bases from J, with 9 bases between. CDR1 DFQATT and CDR2 SNEGSKA come from the germline V gene (reference sequence). This CDR3 is built from 11 residues. The CDR3 region is CSEYGEETQYF. The CDR3 DNA follows: TGCAGTGAATACGGGGAAGAGACCCAGTACTTC.

At least ten counts were recorded for this clonotype. This sequence joins TRBV5-1 and TRBJ2-2; D is perhaps TRBD1 (6 bases). This CDR3 is 14 amino acids long. From germline, CDR1 is SGHRS and CDR2 YFSETQ. V gave up 0 bases and J gave up 6 bases, with 9 bases separating them. The CDR3 DNA is TGCGCCAGCAGCTTGGAACACAGGGCCGGGGAGCTGTTTTTT. Residues: CASSLEHRAGELFF.

This clonotype was seen ten or more times. The chain combines TRBV29-1 with TRBJ2-7; D may be TRBD1 (6 bases). Trimming took off 4 bases at V and 1 base at J, with 14 bases between the two ends. This CDR3 region has 14 residues. Germline V CDR1 and CDR2: SQVTM, ANQGSEA. CDR3 sequence reads: CSVGATGSSYEQYF. CDR3 coding DNA: TGCAGCGTTGGGGCGACAGGTTCGTCCTACGAGCAGTACTTC.

The J gene is TRBJ2-1, the V gene TRBV11-3; TRBD2 agrees at 7 bases. V dropped 4 bases and J dropped 4; count of bases not matched to a gene: 13. Germline loops: CDR1 SGHNT, CDR2 YENEEA. The CDR3 totals 17 residues. The CDR3 loop reads CASSSRTEPSGYNEQFF. Written as DNA, the CDR3 is TGTGCCAGCAGCTCCCGGACGGAACCTAGCGGATACAATGAGCAGTTCTTC.

This clonotype appeared many times. This chain connects TRBV29-1 to TRBJ2-1; a weak D match, TRBD1 (5 bases). V was trimmed by 6 bases and J by 4 bases, leaving 28 bases between them. The CDR3 length is 18 residues. Germline V lookup: CDR1 SQVTM, CDR2 ANQGSEA. CDR3: CSVRPYYQQVLEYNEQFF. The CDR3 bases are TGCAGCGTACGCCCCTATTATCAACAGGTTTTAGAGTACAATGAGCAGTTCTTC.

This clonotype has a handful of counts. The chain links TRBV18 to TRBJ2-1; no definite D call. Germline CDR1 reads KGHSH; CDR2 reads LQKENI. V was pared by 2 bases and J by 0 bases, with 11 bases between. This CDR3 has 16 residues. The CDR3 DNA reads TGTGCCAGCTCACCAATAAAACTGATCTCCTACAATGAGCAGTTCTTC. Protein: CASSPIKLISYNEQFF. The full variable domain, with the rest looked up from reference TRBV18 and TRBJ2-1, is NAGVMQNPRHLVRRRGQEARLRCSPMKGHSHVYWYRQLPEEGLKFMVYLQKENIIDESGMPKERFSAEFPKEGPSILRIQQVVRGDSAAYFCASSPIKLISYNEQFFGPGTRLTVL.

This clonotype was detected ten times or more. CDR3 amino acids: CASSYSVARTGELFF. CDR3 DNA: TGTGCCAGCAGTTACTCTGTGGCCCGAACCGGGGAGCTGTTTTTT. The V gene is TRBV6-5, the J gene TRBJ2-2; D is ambiguous. The CDR3 runs to 15 residues. Trimming took 0 bases from V and 5 from J, leaving 10 bases between them. CDR1 MNHEY and CDR2 SVGAGI come from the germline V gene.

The sample holds many counts of this clonotype. The chain employs TRBV6-6 and TRBJ2-7; D might be TRBD2 (5 bases). The CDR3 extends over 12 amino acids. Germline V gives CDR1 MNHNY, CDR2 SVGAGI (reference sequence). Trimming removed 8 bases at V and 7 bases at J, with 15 bases between. Here the CDR3 reads CASGVGSGEQYF. The CDR3 DNA reads as TGTGCCAGCGGGGTTGGATCGGGGGAGCAGTACTTC.

V is TRBV27 and J is TRBJ2-7; weak D call: TRBD1 (6 bases). Per the germline V gene, CDR1 is MNHEY and CDR2 is SMNVEV (reference sequence). V lost 2 bases, J lost 3 bases, and 20 bases lay in between. The CDR3 consists of 17 residues. The CDR3 DNA follows: TGTGCCAGCAGTTTAAGGGTCTCAGGGGCTCTCCACTACGAGCAGTACTTC. Its translation is CASSLRVSGALHYEQYF.

A few counts support this clonotype. V gene TRBV18 combines with J gene TRBJ1-6; perhaps TRBD1 as D (6 bases). The CDR3 has 16 amino acids. CDR1 and CDR2 from the germline V gene are KGHSH and LQKENI. The V end was cut by 3 bases, the J end by 1 base, with 10 bases between. This chain's CDR3 is CASSPGGGSYNSPLHF. CDR3 sequence (DNA): TGTGCCAGCTCACCTGGAGGGGGATCCTATAATTCACCCCTCCACTTT. The full variable domain, rest sourced from reference TRBV18 and TRBJ1-6, is NAGVMQNPRHLVRRRGQEARLRCSPMKGHSHVYWYRQLPEEGLKFMVYLQKENIIDESGMPKERFSAEFPKEGPSILRIQQVVRGDSAAYFCASSPGGGSYNSPLHFGNGTRLTVT.

This clonotype turned up a few times. The chain couples TRBV5-5 to TRBJ2-5, with D perhaps being TRBD1 or TRBD2 (5 bases each). The CDR3 loop spans 16 amino acids. The V end lost 2 bases, the J end lost 2 bases, and 16 bases lay between the germline ends. The germline CDR1 and CDR2 sequences are SGHKS and YYEKEE (reference sequence). As DNA, the CDR3 is TGTGCCAGCAGCTTAGTAACGGGGCCCTTGCAAGAGACCCAGTACTTC. Protein: CASSLVTGPLQETQYF.

V is TRBV7-8 and J is TRBJ1-5; no clear D. CDR1 SGHVS and CDR2 FQNEAQ come from the germline V gene. V lost 0 bases and J 0 bases, leaving 18 bases between the germline ends. This CDR3 has 19 residues. In DNA form, the CDR3 reads TGTGCCAGCAGCTTAGCTCCCACTATAGCAGAGTATAGCAATCAGCCCCAGCATTTT. Its translation is CASSLAPTIAEYSNQPQHF. Full variable domain (outside the CDR3, taken from reference TRBV7-8 and TRBJ1-5): GAGVSQSPRYKVAKRGQDVALRCDPISGHVSLFWYQQALGQGPEFLTYFQNEAQLDKSGLPSDRFFAERPEGSVSTLKIQRTQQEDSAVYLCASSLAPTIAEYSNQPQHFGDGTRLSIL.